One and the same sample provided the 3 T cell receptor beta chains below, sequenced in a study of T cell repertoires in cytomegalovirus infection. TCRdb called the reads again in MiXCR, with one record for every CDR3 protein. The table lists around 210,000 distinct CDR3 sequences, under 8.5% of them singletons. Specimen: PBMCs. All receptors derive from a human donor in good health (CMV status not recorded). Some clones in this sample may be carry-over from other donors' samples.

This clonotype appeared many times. CDR3 DNA: TGTGCCAGCAGAACCTTCCGGAGCTATAATTCACCCCTCCACTTT. It translates to CASRTFRSYNSPLHF. V usage is TRBV6-2 or TRBV6-3 and J usage is TRBJ1-6; D gene unclear. V was pared by 6 bases and J by 3 bases, with 12 bases between. CDR1 is MNHEY, CDR2 SVGEGT, per germline. The CDR3 is made up of 15 amino acids.

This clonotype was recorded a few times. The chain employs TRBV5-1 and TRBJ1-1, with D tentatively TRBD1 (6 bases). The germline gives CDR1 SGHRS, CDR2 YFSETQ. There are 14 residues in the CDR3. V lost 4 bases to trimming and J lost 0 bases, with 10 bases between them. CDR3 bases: TGCGCCAGCAGCCCGGACAGACTGAACACTGAAGCTTTCTTT. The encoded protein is CASSPDRLNTEAFF.

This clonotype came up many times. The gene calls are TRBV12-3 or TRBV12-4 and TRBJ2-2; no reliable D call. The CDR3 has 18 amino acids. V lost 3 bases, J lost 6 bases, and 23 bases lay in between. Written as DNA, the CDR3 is TGTGCCAGCAGTTTGGGTGAGATCAGGACCCCTTACGCCGGGGAGCTGTTTTTT. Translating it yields CASSLGEIRTPYAGELFF.